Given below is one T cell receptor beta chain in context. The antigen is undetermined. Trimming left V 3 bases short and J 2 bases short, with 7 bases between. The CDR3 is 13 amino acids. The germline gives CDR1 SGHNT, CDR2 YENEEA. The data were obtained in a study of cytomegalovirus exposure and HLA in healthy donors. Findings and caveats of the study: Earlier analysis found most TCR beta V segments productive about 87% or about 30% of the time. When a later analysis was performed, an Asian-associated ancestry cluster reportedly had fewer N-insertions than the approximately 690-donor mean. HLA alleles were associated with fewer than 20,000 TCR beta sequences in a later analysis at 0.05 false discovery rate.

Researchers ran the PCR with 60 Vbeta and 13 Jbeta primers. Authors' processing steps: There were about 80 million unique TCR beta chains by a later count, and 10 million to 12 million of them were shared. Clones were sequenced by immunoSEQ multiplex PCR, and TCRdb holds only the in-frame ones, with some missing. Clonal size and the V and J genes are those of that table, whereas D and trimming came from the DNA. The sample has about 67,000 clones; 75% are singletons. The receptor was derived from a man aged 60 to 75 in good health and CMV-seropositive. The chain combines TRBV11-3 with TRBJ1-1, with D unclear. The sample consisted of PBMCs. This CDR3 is CASSFSGNTEAFF. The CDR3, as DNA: TGTGCCAGCAGCTTCTCAGGTAACACTGAAGCTTTCTTT. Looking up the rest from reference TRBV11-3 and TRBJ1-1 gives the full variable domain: EAGVVQSPRYKIIEKKQPVAFWCNPISGHNTLYWYLQNLGQGPELLIRYENEEAVDDSQLPKDRFSAERLKGVDSTLKIQPAELGDSAVYLCASSFSGNTEAFFGQGTRLTVV.